This entry features one T cell receptor (beta chain) sequence. Its antigen is not identified. V shed 9 bases and J shed 3 bases, with 12 bases lying between them. The CDR3 loop spans 13 amino acids. Germline V gene data show CDR1 as SNHLY and CDR2 as FYNNEI. The data derive from a study of response to subunit inactivated influenza vaccine. Whole-study results and caveats: A suggestion made by the authors is that each seasonal influenza vaccination recruits few new T cells.

MiXCR, run by TCRdb on the RT-PCR reads, gives a single entry per CDR3 protein. The sample yields about 150,000 distinct CDR3 sequences, approximately 11% seen once. The V gene is TRBV2, the J gene TRBJ2-1, with unresolved D. The sequencing used CD8+ T cells sorted from PBMCs, collected around 2 years after vaccination. This TCR was recovered from a man between 45 and 75 years old who received an inactivated influenza vaccine. CDR3 bases: TGTGCCAGTTCCGGGCCTCACTACAATGAGCAGTTCTTC. The encoded protein is CASSGPHYNEQFF.